These 6 T cell receptor beta chains were sequenced from one sample in a study of cytomegalovirus exposure and HLA in healthy donors. 13 Jbeta primers and 60 Vbeta primers were used for the PCR. Assay used: immunoSEQ multiplex PCR; TCRdb lists only in-frame clones, some missing. The sample has 100,000 to 150,000 clones, 80% seen once; the top ten hold around 4.1%. Sequenced: PBMCs. These receptors came from a woman aged 40-49 years in good health and CMV-seronegative.

This rearrangement joins TRBV28 to TRBJ1-5; D is undetermined. Germline loops: CDR1 MDHEN, CDR2 SYDVKM. The CDR3 runs 12 residues. The V end lost 7 bases, the J end lost 0 bases, and 4 bases lay between the germline ends. The chain's CDR3 is CASMYSNQPQHF. CDR3 in DNA: TGTGCCAGCATGTATAGCAATCAGCCCCAGCATTTT.

J is TRBJ2-1 and V is TRBV7-2; 8 bases are a match to TRBD2. CDR1 is SGHTA and CDR2 is FQGNSA in the germline V gene. Trimming took 5 bases from V and 5 from J; bases not matched to a gene: 8. The CDR3 has 15 residues. In nucleotides, the CDR3 is TGTGCCAGCAGCCCTGGTGGGCGGGAGGACAATGAGCAGTTCTTC. It encodes CASSPGGREDNEQFF.

The chain combines TRBV19 with TRBJ1-2, with D maybe TRBD1 (5 bases). This CDR3 spans 14 amino acids. V was clipped by 8 bases and J by 1 base, with 14 bases between them. Germline V gene sequence: CDR1 LNHDA, CDR2 SQIVND (reference sequence). Here the CDR3 DNA reads TGTGCCAGTCAGAGATTTCAGGGTAACTATGGCTACACCTTC. Translating it yields CASQRFQGNYGYTF.

J is TRBJ1-4 and V is TRBV19; D may be TRBD1 (6 bases). Trimming took off 4 bases at V and 3 bases at J, with 18 bases between the two ends. This CDR3 has 17 amino acids. The germline CDR1 and CDR2 sequences are LNHDA and SQIVND (reference sequence). CDR3 nucleotides: TGTGCCAGTAGTACAACAGGGTTTAACTTAGCTAATGAAAAACTGTTTTTT. It encodes CASSTTGFNLANEKLFF.

This clone was seen only a few times. V gene TRBV5-1 combines with J gene TRBJ2-6; TRBD1 matches 9 bases. V shed 7 bases, J shed 0 bases, and the junction held 2 bases outside the gene matches. CDR1 is SGHRS and CDR2 is YFSETQ in the germline V gene. This CDR3 spans 15 amino acids. The CDR3 sequence: CASGTGHSGANVLTF. CDR3 nucleotides: TGCGCCAGCGGGACAGGGCACTCTGGGGCCAACGTCCTGACTTTC.

The rearrangement links TRBV7-9 to TRBJ2-5, with 9 bases lining up with TRBD1. The CDR3 contains 14 residues. Germline V gene data show CDR1 as SEHNR and CDR2 as FQNEAQ (reference sequence). Trimming cost V 7 bases and J 2 bases; bases outside gene matches: 5. DNA for the CDR3: TGTGCCAGCAACAAACAGGGGGCACAAGAGACCCAGTACTTC. Amino acid sequence: CASNKQGAQETQYF.